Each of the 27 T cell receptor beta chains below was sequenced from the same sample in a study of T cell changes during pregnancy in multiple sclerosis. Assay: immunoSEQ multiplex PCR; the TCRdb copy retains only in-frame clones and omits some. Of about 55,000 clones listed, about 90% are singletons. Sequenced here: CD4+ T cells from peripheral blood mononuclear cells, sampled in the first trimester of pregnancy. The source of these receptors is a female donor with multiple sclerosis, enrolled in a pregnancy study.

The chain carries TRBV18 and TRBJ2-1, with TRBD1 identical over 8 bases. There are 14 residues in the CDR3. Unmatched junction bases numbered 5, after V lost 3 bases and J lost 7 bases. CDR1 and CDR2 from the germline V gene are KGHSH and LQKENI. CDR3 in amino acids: CASSPSGQANEQFF. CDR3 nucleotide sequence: TGTGCCAGCTCACCGTCGGGACAGGCGAATGAGCAGTTCTTC.

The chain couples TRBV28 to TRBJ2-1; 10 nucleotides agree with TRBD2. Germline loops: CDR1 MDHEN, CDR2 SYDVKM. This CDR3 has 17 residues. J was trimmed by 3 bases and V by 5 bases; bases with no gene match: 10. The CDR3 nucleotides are TGTGCCAGCAGTAGGCGGTTTTCTAGCGGGGGCTACAATGAGCAGTTCTTC. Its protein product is CASSRRFSSGGYNEQFF.

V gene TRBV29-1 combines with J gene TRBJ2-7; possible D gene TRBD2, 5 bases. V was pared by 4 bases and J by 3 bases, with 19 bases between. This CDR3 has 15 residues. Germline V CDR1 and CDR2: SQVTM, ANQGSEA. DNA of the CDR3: TGCAGCGTTGGTATTTGGGTCGGCGGGCACTACGAGCAGTACTTC. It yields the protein CSVGIWVGGHYEQYF.

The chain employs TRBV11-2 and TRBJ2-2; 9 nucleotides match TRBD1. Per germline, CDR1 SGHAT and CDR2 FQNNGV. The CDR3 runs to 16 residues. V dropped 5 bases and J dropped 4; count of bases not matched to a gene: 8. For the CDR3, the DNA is TGTGCCAGCAGCAGAACAGGGGGCAAGGGCACCGGGGAGCTGTTTTTT. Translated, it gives CASSRTGGKGTGELFF.

CDR3 DNA: TGTGCCACCTGGATAGGACTAGGTTCGAACGAGCAGTACTTC. This codes for CATWIGLGSNEQYF. The V call is TRBV10-3, the J call TRBJ2-7, with 7 nucleotides matching TRBD2. Trimming cost V 10 bases and J 5 bases; bases outside gene matches: 14. Germline V lookup: CDR1 ENHRY, CDR2 SYGVKD. The CDR3 is made up of 14 amino acids.

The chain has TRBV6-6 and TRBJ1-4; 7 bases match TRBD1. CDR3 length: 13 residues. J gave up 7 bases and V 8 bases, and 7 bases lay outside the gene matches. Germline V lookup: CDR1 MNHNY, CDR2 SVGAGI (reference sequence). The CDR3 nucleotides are TGTGCCAGCTTAAAGGGGGCTGGTGAAAAACTGTTTTTT. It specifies CASLKGAGEKLFF.

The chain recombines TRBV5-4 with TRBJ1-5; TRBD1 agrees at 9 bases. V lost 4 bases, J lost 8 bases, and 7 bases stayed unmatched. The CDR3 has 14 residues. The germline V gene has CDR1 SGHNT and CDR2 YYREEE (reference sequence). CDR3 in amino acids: CASSVTGGEEPQHF. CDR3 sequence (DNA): TGTGCCAGCAGCGTTACAGGGGGCGAAGAGCCCCAGCATTTT.

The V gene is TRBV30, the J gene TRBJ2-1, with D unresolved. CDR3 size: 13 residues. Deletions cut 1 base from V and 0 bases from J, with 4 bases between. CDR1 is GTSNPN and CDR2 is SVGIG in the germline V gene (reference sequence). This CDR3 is CAWSDSSYNEQFF. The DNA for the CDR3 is TGTGCCTGGAGTGATAGCTCCTACAATGAGCAGTTCTTC. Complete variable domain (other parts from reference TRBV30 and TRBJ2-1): SQTIHQWPATLVQPVGSPLSLECTVEGTSNPNLYWYRQAAGRGLQLLFYSVGIGQISSEVPQNLSASRPQDRQFILSSKKLLLSDSGFYLCAWSDSSYNEQFFGPGTRLTVL.

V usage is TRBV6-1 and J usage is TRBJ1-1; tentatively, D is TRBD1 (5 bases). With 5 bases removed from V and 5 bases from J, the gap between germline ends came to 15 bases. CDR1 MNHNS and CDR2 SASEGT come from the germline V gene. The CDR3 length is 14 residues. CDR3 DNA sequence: TGTGCCAGCAGTAACGGAGGGGCTCGAACTGAAGCTTTCTTT. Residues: CASSNGGARTEAFF.

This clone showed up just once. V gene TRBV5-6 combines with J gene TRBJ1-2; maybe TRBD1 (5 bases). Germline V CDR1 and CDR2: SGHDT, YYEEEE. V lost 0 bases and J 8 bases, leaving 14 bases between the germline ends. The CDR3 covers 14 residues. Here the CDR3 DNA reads TGTGCCAGCAGCTTGGTGGGTGGGGCGCGGGGCTACACCTTC. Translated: CASSLVGGARGYTF.

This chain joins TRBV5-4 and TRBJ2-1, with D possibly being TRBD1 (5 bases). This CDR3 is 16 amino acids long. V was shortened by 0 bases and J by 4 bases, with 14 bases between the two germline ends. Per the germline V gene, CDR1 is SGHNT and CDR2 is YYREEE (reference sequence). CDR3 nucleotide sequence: TGTGCCAGCAGCTTGGGTGGCAGGGCTGGATACAATGAGCAGTTCTTC. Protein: CASSLGGRAGYNEQFF. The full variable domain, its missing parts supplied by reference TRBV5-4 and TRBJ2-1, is ETGVTQSPTHLIKTRGQQVTLRCSSQSGHNTVSWYQQALGQGPQFIFQYYREEENGRGNFPPRFSGLQFPNYSSELNVNALELDDSALYLCASSLGGRAGYNEQFFGPGTRLTVL.

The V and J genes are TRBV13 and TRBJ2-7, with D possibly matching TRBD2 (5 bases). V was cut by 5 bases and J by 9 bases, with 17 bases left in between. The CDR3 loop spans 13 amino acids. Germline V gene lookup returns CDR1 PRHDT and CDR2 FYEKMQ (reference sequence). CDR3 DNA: TGTGCCAGCAGCCCATGGGGATTCGAGGGGCAGTACTTC. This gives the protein CASSPWGFEGQYF.

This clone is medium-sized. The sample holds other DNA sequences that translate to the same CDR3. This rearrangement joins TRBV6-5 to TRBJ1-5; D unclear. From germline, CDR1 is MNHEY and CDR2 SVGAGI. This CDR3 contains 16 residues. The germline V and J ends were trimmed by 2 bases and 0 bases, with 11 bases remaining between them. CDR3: CASSYGGRYSNQPQHF. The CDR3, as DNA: TGTGCCAGCAGTTACGGAGGGAGGTATAGCAATCAGCCCCAGCATTTT.

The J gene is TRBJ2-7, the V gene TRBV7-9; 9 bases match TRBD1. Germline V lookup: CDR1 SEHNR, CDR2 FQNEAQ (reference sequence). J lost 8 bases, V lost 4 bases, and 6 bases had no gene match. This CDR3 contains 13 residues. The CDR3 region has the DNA TGTGCCAGCAGCTGGGGACAGGGTCAGAAGCAGTACTTC. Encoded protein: CASSWGQGQKQYF.

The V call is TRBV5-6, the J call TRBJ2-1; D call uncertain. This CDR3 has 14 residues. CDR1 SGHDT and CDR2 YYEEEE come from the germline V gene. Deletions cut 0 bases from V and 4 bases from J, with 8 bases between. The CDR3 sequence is CASSLVGKYNEQFF. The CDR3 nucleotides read TGTGCCAGCAGCTTGGTGGGCAAGTACAATGAGCAGTTCTTC.

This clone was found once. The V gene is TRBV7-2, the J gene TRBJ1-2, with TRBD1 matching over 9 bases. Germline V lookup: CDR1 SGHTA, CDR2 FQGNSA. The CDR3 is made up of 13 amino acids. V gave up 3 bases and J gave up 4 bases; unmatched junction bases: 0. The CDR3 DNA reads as TGTGCCAGCAGCTTGACAGGGGGCTATGGCTACACCTTC. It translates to CASSLTGGYGYTF.

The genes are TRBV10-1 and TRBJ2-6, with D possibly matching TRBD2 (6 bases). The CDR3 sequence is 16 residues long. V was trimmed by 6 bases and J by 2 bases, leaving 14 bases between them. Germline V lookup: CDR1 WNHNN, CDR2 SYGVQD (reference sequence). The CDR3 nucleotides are TGCGCCAGCAGGCCGAGGAGGGCGCCTGGGGCCAACGTCCTGACTTTC. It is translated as CASRPRRAPGANVLTF.

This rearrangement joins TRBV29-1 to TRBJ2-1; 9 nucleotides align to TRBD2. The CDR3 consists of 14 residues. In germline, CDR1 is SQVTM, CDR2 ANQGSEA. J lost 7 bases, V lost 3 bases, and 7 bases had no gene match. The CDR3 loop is CSVEGSGSSNEQFF. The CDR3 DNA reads TGCAGCGTTGAGGGTAGCGGGAGTTCAAATGAGCAGTTCTTC.

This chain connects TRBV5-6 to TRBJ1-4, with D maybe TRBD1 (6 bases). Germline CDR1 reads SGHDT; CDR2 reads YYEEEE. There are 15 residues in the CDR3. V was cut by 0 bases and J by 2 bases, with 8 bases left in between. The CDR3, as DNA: TGTGCCAGCAGCTTGGACAGGGTTACTAATGAAAAACTGTTTTTT. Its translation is CASSLDRVTNEKLFF.

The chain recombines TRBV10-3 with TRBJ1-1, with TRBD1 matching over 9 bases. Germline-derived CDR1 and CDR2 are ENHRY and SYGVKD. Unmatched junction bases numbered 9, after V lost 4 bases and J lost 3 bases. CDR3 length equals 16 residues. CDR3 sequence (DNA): TGTGCCATCAGTGCACAGGGGGCTTTAACAGACACTGAAGCTTTCTTT. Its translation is CAISAQGALTDTEAFF.

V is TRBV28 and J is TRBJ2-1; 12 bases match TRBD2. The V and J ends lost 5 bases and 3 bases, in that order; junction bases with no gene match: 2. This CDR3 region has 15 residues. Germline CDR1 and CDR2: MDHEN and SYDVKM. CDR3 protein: CASSLAGGGYNEQFF. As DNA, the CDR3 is TGTGCCAGCAGTCTAGCGGGAGGGGGCTACAATGAGCAGTTCTTC. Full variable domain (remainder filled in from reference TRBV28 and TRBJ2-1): DVKVTQSSRYLVKRTGEKVFLECVQDMDHENMFWYRQDPGLGLRLIYFSYDVKMKEKGDIPEGYSVSREKKERFSLILESASTNQTSMYLCASSLAGGGYNEQFFGPGTRLTVL.

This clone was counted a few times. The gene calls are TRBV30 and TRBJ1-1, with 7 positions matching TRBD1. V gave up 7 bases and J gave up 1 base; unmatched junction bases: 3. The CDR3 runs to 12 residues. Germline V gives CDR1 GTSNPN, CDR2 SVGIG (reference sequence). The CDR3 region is CALDRRNTEAFF. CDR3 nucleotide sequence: TGTGCCTTGGACAGGAGGAACACTGAAGCTTTCTTT.

In DNA form, the CDR3 reads TGTGCCAGCAGCCATTCAGGGCTAGCGGACAATGAGCAGTTCTTC. Its protein product is CASSHSGLADNEQFF. This sequence joins TRBV14 and TRBJ2-1; 7 nucleotides agree with TRBD2. The J segment lost 5 bases and the V segment lost 3 bases, leaving 7 bases of the junction unmatched. The V gene's germline CDR1 is SGHDN and CDR2 FVKESK. The CDR3 extends over 15 amino acids.

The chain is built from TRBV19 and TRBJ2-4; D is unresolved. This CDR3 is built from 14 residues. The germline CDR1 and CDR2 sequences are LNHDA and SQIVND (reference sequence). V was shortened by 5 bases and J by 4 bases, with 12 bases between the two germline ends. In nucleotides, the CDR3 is TGTGCCAGTAGTGGAATTGGGCAGAAAAACATTCAGTACTTC. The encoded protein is CASSGIGQKNIQYF.

The CDR3 DNA sequence: TGTGCCAGCAGTGAACCGGGTAGGAACACCGGGGAGCTGTTTTTT. Translated: CASSEPGRNTGELFF. This chain uses TRBV6-1 with TRBJ2-2; D not resolved. V was cut by 2 bases and J by 1 base, with 8 bases left in between. The CDR3 extends over 15 amino acids. CDR1 is MNHNS and CDR2 is SASEGT in the germline V gene.

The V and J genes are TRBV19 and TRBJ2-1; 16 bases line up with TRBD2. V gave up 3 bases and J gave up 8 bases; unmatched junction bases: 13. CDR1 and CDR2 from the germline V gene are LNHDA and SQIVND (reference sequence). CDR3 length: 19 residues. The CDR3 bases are TGTGCCAGTAGTATGGGACTAGCGGGAGGGTTTTTGGGTAAGGATGAGCAGTTCTTC. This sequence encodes CASSMGLAGGFLGKDEQFF.

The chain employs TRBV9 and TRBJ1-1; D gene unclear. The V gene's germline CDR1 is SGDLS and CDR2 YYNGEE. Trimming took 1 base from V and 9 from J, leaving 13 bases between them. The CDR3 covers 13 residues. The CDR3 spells CASSVKTETQAFF. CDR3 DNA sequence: TGTGCCAGCAGCGTAAAAACAGAAACCCAAGCTTTCTTT.